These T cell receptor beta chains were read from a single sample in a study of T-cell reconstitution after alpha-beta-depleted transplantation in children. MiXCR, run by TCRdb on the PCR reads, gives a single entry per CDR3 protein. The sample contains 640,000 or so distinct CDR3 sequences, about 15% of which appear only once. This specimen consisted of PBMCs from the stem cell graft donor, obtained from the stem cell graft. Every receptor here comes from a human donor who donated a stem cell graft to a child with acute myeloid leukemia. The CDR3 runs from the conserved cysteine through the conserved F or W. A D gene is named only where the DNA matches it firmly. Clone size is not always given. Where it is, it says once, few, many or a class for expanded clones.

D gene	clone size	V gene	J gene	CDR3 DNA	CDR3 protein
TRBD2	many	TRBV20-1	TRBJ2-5	TGCAGTGCTAGTAGCGGGGGAAATCAAGAGACCCAGTACTTC	CSASSGGNQETQYF
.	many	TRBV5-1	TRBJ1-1	TGCGCCAGCAGTGACGTCGGGGACACTGAAGCTTTCTTT	CASSDVGDTEAFF
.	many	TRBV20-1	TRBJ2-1	TGCAGTGCGCGTACTAGCCCGTCCTACAATGAGCAGTTCTTC	CSARTSPSYNEQFF
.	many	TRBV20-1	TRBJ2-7	TGCAGTGCTAGAGATCGGGATAGAGGGGGCTACGAGCAGTACTTC	CSARDRDRGGYEQYF
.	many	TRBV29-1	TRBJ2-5	TGCAGCGTTGAAAGGCAGAACCAAGAGACCCAGTACTTC	CSVERQNQETQYF
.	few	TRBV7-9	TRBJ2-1	TGTGCCAGCAGCTTGACTGGCCTACTAACTTCCGATGAGCAGTTCTTC	CASSLTGLLTSDEQFF
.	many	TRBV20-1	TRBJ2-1	TGCAGTGCTAGAAGAGGGGGGGCGGTTGGTGAGCAGTTCTTC	CSARRGGAVGEQFF
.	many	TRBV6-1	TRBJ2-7	TGTGCCAGCAGTCTCTACCCGGTCCGTTCCTACGAGCAGTACTTC	CASSLYPVRSYEQYF
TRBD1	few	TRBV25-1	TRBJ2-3	TGTGCCAGCAGAACAGGGGGTGGCAGAGATACGCAGTATTTT	CASRTGGGRDTQYF
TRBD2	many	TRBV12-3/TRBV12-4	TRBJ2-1	TGTGCCAGCAGTTTAAGGACTAGCGCCTACAATGAGCAGTTCTTC	CASSLRTSAYNEQFF
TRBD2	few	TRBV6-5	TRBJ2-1	TGTGCCAGCAGTAACCCCTGGCGGGGGGCCCCTCATGAGCAGTTCTTC	CASSNPWRGAPHEQFF
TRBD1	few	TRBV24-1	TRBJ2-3	TGTGCCACCAGTGATCTGCCGGGACAGGGGGCAGATACGCAGTATTTT	CATSDLPGQGADTQYF
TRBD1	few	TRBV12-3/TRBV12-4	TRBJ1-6	TGTGCCAGCATGGGGAACAGGGGGGGTAATTCACCCCTCCACTTT	CASMGNRGGNSPLHF
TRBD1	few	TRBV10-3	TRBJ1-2	TGTGCCATCAGTGAGGCTCAGGGGGAACGCTATGGCTACACCTTC	CAISEAQGERYGYTF
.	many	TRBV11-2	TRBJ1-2	TGTGCCAGCAGTCATTCCGGGACGGATTATGGCTACACCTTC	CASSHSGTDYGYTF
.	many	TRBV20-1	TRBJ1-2	TGCAGTGCTAGGGAAGGGGGTGGCTACACCTTC	CSAREGGGYTF
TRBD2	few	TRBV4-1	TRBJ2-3	TGCGCCAGCAGCCCCAAGGCTAGCGGGGGGATTAGCACAGATACGCAGTATTTT	CASSPKASGGISTDTQYF
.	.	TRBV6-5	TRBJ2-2	TGTGCCAGCAGTTACAAGGGGTACACCGGGGAGCTGTTTTTT	CASSYKGYTGELFF
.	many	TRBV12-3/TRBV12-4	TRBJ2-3	TGTGCCAGCAGTGATACAGGGTTCCCAGATACGCAGTATTTT	CASSDTGFPDTQYF
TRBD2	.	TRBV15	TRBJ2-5	TGTGCCACCAGCAGCGGGGGGATAGAGACCCAGTACTTC	CATSSGGIETQYF
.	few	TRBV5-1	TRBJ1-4	TGCGCCAGCAGCTTGGACAGACGAACTAATGAAAAACTGTTTTTT	CASSLDRRTNEKLFF
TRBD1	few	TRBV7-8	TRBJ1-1	TGTGCCAGCAGCGTTGGACAGGTTTACGAAGCTTTCTTT	CASSVGQVYEAFF
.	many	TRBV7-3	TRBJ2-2	TGTGCCAGCAGCCCAGGACTCGCGAACACCGGGGAGCTGTTTTTT	CASSPGLANTGELFF
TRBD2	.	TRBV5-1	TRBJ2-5	TGCGCCAGCAGCTCTAGCGGGGGGGTCATTCCGGACCAGTACTTC	CASSSSGGVIPDQYF
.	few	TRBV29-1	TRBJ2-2	TGCAGCGTTGTCAGTTCGTCAGGGGTATCCACCGGGGAGCTGTTTTTT	CSVVSSSGVSTGELFF
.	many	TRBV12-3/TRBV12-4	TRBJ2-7	TGTGCCAGCAGTCAAAAATTTCAATTGGGCTACGAGCAGTACTTC	CASSQKFQLGYEQYF
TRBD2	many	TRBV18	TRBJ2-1	TGTGCCAGCTCACCTCGGACTAGCGACTACAATGAGCAGTTCTTC	CASSPRTSDYNEQFF
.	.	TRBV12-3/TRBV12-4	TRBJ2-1	TGTGCCAGCAGTTTGACCCAGGGGTTGCGGAATGAGCAGTTCTTC	CASSLTQGLRNEQFF
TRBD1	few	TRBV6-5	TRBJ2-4	TGTGCCAGCAGTTCTGATCCCGGGACAGGACGCCACATTCAGTACTTC	CASSSDPGTGRHIQYF
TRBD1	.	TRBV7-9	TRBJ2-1	TGTGCCAGCAGCCTGGGACAGGGGATGTTGAATGAGCAGTTCTTC	CASSLGQGMLNEQFF
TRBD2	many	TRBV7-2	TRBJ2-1	TGTGCCAGCAGGCTGGGGGGGGGAACCTCCTACAATGAGCAGTTCTTC	CASRLGGGTSYNEQFF
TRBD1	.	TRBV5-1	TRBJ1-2	TGCGCCAGCAGCTTGGCTCGACAGGGTGCGAACTATGGCTACACCTTC	CASSLARQGANYGYTF
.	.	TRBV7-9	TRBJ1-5	TGTGCCAGCAGCTTAACCGGAAGTGGGCTTCAGCCCCAGCATTTT	CASSLTGSGLQPQHF
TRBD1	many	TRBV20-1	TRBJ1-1	TGCAGTGCTCCAGACAGGGGGCGCAGGGACACTGAAGCTTTCTTT	CSAPDRGRRDTEAFF
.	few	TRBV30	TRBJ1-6	TGTGCCTGGAGTAGACAGTACGGTTCACCCCTCCACTTT	CAWSRQYGSPLHF
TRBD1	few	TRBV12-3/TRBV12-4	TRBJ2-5	TGTGCCAGCAGTTCCCGACAGGGTGGAGAGACCCAGTACTTC	CASSSRQGGETQYF
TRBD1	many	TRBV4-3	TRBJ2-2	TGCGCCAGCAGCCACGCGACAGGGGGCACCGGGGAGCTGTTTTTT	CASSHATGGTGELFF
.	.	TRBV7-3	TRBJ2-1	TGTGCCAGCAGCCAAAATGGGGGTTACAATGAGCAGTTCTTC	CASSQNGGYNEQFF
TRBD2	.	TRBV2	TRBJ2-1	TGTGCCAGCAGTGAAGGTATAGCGGGGGAATTAGATGAGCAGTTCTTC	CASSEGIAGELDEQFF
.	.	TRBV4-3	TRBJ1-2	TGCGCCAGCAGCCAAGATAACCGGTCTGGACCGCGCTATGGCTACACCTTC	CASSQDNRSGPRYGYTF
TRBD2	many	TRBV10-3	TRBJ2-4	TGTGCCATCACCTTCGGACTAGCGGGTGCCAAAAACATTCAGTACTTC	CAITFGLAGAKNIQYF
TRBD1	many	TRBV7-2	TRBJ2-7	TGTGCCAGCAGCTTAGTGACAGGGTACGAGCAGTACTTC	CASSLVTGYEQYF
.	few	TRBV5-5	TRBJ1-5	TGTGCCAGCAGCTTCTGGTCGGGCAATCAGCCCCAGCATTTT	CASSFWSGNQPQHF
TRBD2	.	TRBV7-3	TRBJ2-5	TGTGCCAGCAGCCCTCGGGCTAGCGGTTACCAAGAGACCCAGTACTTC	CASSPRASGYQETQYF
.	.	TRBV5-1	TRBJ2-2	TGCGCCAGCAGGATGTCGGCGAACGGGGAGCTGTTTTTT	CASRMSANGELFF
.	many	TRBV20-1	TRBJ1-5	TGCAGTGCTACTAAACGCCCCAATCAGCCCCAGCATTTT	CSATKRPNQPQHF
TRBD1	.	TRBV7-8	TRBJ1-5	TGTGCCAGCAGCACGCGGGACAGGGGAAGCAATCAGCCCCAGCATTTT	CASSTRDRGSNQPQHF
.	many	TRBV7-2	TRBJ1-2	TGTGCCAGCAGCTTAGGGGGTATCTATGGCTACACCTTC	CASSLGGIYGYTF
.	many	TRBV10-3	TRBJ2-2	TGTGCCATCAGTTGGACTGGTGAAACCGGGGAGCTGTTTTTT	CAISWTGETGELFF
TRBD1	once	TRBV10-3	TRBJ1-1	TGTGCCATCAGTGAGGGGACAGGAAATTTGAACACTGAAGCTTTCTTT	CAISEGTGNLNTEAFF
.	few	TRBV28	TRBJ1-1	TGTGCCAGCAGACGCGGTTCTCTAGGGAACACTGAAGCTTTCTTT	CASRRGSLGNTEAFF
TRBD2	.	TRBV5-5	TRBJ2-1	TGTGCCAGCAGCTTGGCCGACGTCCCTAGCGGGAACTACAATGAGCAGTTCTTC	CASSLADVPSGNYNEQFF
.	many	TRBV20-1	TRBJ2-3	TGCAGTGCTAGAGGCGGAGGGCAGGGCACAGATACGCAGTATTTT	CSARGGGQGTDTQYF